This T cell receptor beta chain is from a study of T cell responses to AZD1222 COVID-19 vaccine. General study points: White British people made up most donors, females outnumbered males, and clonal diversity was possibly underestimated.

With respect to this clone: Its specificity is unknown.

The CDR3 is made up of 12 amino acids. Trimming removed 3 bases from V and 14 bases from J; junction bases left unmatched: 7. Per the germline V gene, CDR1 is SGHAT and CDR2 is FQNNGV. Some clones are missing from TCRdb's copy, which holds only in-frame ones; the method was immunoSEQ multiplex PCR. Of more than 150,000 clones listed, 70% to 90% were seen once; the top ten hold 5% to 7.5%. The sequenced sample was peripheral blood, obtained on day 0 of AZD1222 vaccination. This chain connects TRBV11-2 to TRBJ1-2; TRBD1 matches at 9 bases. This sequence was found in an adult in good health. In DNA form, the CDR3 reads TGTGCCAGCAGCTTTAGGGACAGGGCGAGAACCTTC. It yields the protein CASSFRDRARTF.